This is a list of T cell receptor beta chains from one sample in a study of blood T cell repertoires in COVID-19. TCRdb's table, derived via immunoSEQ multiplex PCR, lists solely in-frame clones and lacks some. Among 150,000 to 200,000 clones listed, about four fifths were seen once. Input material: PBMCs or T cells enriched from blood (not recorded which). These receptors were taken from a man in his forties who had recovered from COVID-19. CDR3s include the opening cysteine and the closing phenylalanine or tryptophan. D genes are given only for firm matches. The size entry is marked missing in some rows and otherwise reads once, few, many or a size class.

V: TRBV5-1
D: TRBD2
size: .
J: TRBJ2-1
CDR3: CASSLSGRPHEQFF
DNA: TGCGCCAGCAGCCTCAGCGGGAGACCCCATGAGCAGTTCTTC

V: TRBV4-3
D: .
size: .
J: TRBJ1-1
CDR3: CASSRRAETEAFF
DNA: TGCGCCAGCAGCCGGAGGGCGGAGACTGAAGCTTTCTTT

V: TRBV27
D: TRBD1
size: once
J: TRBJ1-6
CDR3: CASSLPRDRATGSPLHF
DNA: TGTGCCAGCAGTTTACCGAGGGACAGGGCCACGGGTTCACCCCTCCACTTT

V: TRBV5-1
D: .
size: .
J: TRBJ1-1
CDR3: CASSLTEYFEAFF
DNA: TGCGCCAGCAGCTTGACGGAGTACTTTGAAGCTTTCTTT

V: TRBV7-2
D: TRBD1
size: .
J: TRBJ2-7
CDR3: CASSSAPGQGLYEQYF
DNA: TGTGCCAGCAGCTCGGCTCCGGGACAGGGACTCTACGAGCAGTACTTC

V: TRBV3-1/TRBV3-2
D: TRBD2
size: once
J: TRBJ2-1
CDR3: CASSSRGTSINEQFF
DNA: TGTGCCAGCAGCTCCCGAGGGACTAGTATTAATGAGCAGTTCTTC

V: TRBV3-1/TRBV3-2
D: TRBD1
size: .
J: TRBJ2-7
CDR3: CASSRLMDRGNDEQYF
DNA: TGTGCCAGCAGCCGCCTAATGGACAGGGGGAACGACGAGCAGTACTTC

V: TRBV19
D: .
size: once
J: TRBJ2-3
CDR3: CASSIPIPDLTDTQYF
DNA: TGTGCCAGTAGTATTCCGATACCAGATCTCACAGATACGCAGTATTTT

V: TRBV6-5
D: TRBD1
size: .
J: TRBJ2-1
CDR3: CASRAGTGAQEQFF
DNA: TGTGCCAGCAGGGCAGGGACAGGGGCCCAAGAGCAGTTCTTC

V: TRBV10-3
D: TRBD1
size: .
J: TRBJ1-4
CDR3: CAIKGQGDEKLFF
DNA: TGTGCCATCAAGGGACAGGGGGATGAAAAACTGTTTTTT

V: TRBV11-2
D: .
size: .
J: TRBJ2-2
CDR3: CASSLGVRGGSGELFF
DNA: TGTGCCAGCAGCTTAGGAGTTAGGGGAGGATCCGGGGAGCTGTTTTTT

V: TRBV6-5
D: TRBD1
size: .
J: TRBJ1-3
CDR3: CASKYTGDPGNTIYF
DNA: TGTGCCAGCAAGTACACAGGGGACCCTGGAAACACCATATATTTT

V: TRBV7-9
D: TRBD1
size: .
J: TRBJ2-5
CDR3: CASSPQGQETQYF
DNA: TGTGCCAGCAGCCCACAGGGGCAAGAGACCCAGTACTTC

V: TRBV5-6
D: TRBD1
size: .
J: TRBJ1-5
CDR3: CASSSVDRGDQPQHF
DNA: TGTGCCAGCAGCTCGGTGGACAGGGGGGATCAGCCCCAGCATTTT

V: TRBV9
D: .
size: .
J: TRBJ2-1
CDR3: CASSVAHAGEQFF
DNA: TGTGCCAGCAGCGTAGCGCACGCAGGTGAGCAGTTCTTC

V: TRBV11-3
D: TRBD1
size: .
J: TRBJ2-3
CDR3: CASSLGSGGVADTQYF
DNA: TGTGCCAGCAGCTTAGGTTCAGGGGGCGTAGCAGATACGCAGTATTTT

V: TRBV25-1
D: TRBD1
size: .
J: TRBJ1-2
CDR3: CASSTPDRGFYGYTF
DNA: TGTGCCAGCAGTACCCCCGACAGGGGGTTCTATGGCTACACCTTC

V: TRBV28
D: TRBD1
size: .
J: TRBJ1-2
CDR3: CASSPGQMSGYTF
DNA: TGTGCCAGCAGCCCGGGACAGATGAGTGGCTACACCTTC

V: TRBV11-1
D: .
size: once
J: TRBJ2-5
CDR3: CASRGGGETQYF
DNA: TGTGCCAGCAGGGGTGGCGGCGAGACCCAGTACTTC

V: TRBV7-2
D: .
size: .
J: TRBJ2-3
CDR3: CASSFVSDTQYF
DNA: TGTGCCAGCAGCTTTGTTTCGGATACGCAGTATTTT

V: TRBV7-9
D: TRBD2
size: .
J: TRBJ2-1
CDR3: CASPTSGNEQFF
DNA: TGTGCCAGCCCGACTAGCGGCAATGAGCAGTTCTTC

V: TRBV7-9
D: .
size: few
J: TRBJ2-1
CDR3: CASSFGINEQFF
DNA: TGTGCCAGCAGCTTCGGGATCAATGAGCAGTTCTTC

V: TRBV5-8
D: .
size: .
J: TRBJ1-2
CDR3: CASSLDVEGYGYTF
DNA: TGTGCCAGCAGCTTGGACGTGGAGGGGTATGGCTACACCTTC

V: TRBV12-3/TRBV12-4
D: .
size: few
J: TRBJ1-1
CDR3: CASSWGGTEAFF
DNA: TGTGCCAGCAGCTGGGGGGGGACCGAAGCTTTCTTT

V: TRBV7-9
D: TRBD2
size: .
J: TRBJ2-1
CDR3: CASSFVGGSNDEQFF
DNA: TGTGCCAGCAGCTTTGTGGGCGGGAGTAATGATGAGCAGTTCTTC

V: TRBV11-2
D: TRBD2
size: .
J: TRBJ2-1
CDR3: CASSLNLAGGRSYNEQFF
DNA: TGTGCCAGCAGCTTGAATCTGGCGGGAGGTCGCTCCTACAATGAGCAGTTCTTC

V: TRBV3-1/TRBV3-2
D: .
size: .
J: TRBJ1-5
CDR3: CASSPLNSNQPQHF
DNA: TGTGCCAGCAGCCCCCTAAATAGCAATCAGCCCCAGCATTTT